This passage covers 31 T cell receptor beta chains from one sample sequenced in a study of T cells in Graves' hyperthyroidism and ophthalmopathy. TCR beta CDR3 regions were amplified from RNA. HTBI primers were employed in a first-round RT-PCR of the TCR CDR3. TCRdb reanalysed the multiplex PCR reads using MiXCR and keeps one entry per CDR3 protein. The sample lists around 430,000 distinct CDR3 sequences, 15% occurring once. Input material: blood. The receptors were gathered from a woman between 25 and 40 years old with Graves' hyperthyroidism.

This clonotype was recorded at least ten times. The chain is built from TRBV11-1 and TRBJ1-1, with D uncertain. Germline CDR1 and CDR2: SGHAT and FQDESV (reference sequence). V shed 8 bases and J shed 5 bases, with 18 bases lying between them. The CDR3 extends over 14 amino acids. CDR3 sequence reads: CASAQTQKKTEAFF. The CDR3 DNA reads as TGTGCCAGCGCCCAAACCCAGAAAAAGACTGAAGCTTTCTTT.

This clonotype was detected once. The CDR3 nucleotides read TGCGCCAGCAGCCAAGTGGGACAGGGGAACTATGGCTACACCTTC. This codes for CASSQVGQGNYGYTF. This chain links TRBV4-1 with TRBJ1-2; 10 bases map to TRBD1. The V gene's germline CDR1 is MGHRA and CDR2 YSYEKL. Trimming removed 1 base from V and 2 bases from J; junction bases left unmatched: 1. The CDR3 spans 15 residues.

This clonotype has ten or more counts. This sequence joins TRBV20-1 and TRBJ2-2, with D possibly TRBD2 on 5 matching bases. Trimming pared 1 base from V and 0 bases from J, leaving 9 bases between. Germline CDR1 and CDR2: DFQATT and SNEGSKA (reference sequence). The CDR3 contains 15 residues. CDR3 in amino acids: CSARAGKANTGELFF. CDR3 DNA sequence: TGCAGTGCTAGAGCGGGGAAGGCGAACACCGGGGAGCTGTTTTTT.

In its sample, this clonotype was seen many times. The V call is TRBV29-1, the J call TRBJ2-7; TRBD2 matches 11 bases. The J segment lost 3 bases and the V segment lost 4 bases, leaving 8 bases of the junction unmatched. The germline V gene encodes CDR1 SQVTM and CDR2 ANQGSEA. This CDR3 region has 15 residues. The CDR3 region is CSVVPLAGGFYEQYF. The CDR3, as DNA: TGCAGCGTTGTCCCCCTAGCGGGAGGCTTCTACGAGCAGTACTTC.

This clonotype was seen many times. V gene TRBV2 combines with J gene TRBJ2-3, with 7 bases identical to TRBD2. Trimming at V came to 3 bases and at J to 6 bases, leaving 9 bases not matched to a gene. The CDR3 has 15 amino acids. Looked up from germline, CDR1 is SNHLY and CDR2 is FYNNEI. CDR3 amino acids: CASSELERDGDTQYF. Written as DNA, the CDR3 is TGTGCCAGCAGTGAGCTGGAGCGGGATGGGGATACGCAGTATTTT.

The chain recombines TRBV7-3 with TRBJ2-5; 10 nucleotides match TRBD1. Trimming took 2 bases from V and 4 from J; bases not matched to a gene: 4. Looked up from germline, CDR1 is SGHTA and CDR2 is FQGTGA. This CDR3 contains 15 residues. Here the CDR3 DNA reads TGTGCCAGCAGCTTATCGGGACAGGGGTTAGAGACCCAGTACTTC. It encodes CASSLSGQGLETQYF.

The chain links TRBV4-1 to TRBJ2-7; TRBD1 aligns across 7 bases. Losses at the gene ends were 3 bases for V and 2 bases for J; bases not matched to a gene: 4. CDR1 is MGHRA, CDR2 YSYEKL, per germline. The CDR3 runs 14 residues. This chain's CDR3 is CASSHRQGAYEQYF. CDR3 nucleotide sequence: TGCGCCAGCAGCCACCGACAGGGAGCCTACGAGCAGTACTTC.

This chain links TRBV27 with TRBJ1-1; 10 bases fit TRBD1. The CDR3 runs to 18 residues. In germline, CDR1 is MNHEY, CDR2 SMNVEV (reference sequence). V dropped 3 bases and J dropped 0; count of bases not matched to a gene: 10. The CDR3 is CASSLVPPGQGMNTEAFF. The CDR3 DNA follows: TGTGCCAGCAGTTTGGTTCCCCCGGGACAGGGGATGAACACTGAAGCTTTCTTT.

This clonotype has ten or more counts. The CDR3 coding sequence is TGTGCCACCAGCAGAGGCAGGCAGGGGATCAACACTGAAGCTTTCTTT. The encoded protein is CATSRGRQGINTEAFF. The chain recombines TRBV15 with TRBJ1-1; possibly TRBD1 for D (6 bases). The germline CDR1 and CDR2 sequences are LNHNV and YYDKDF (reference sequence). The CDR3 length is 16 residues. Trimming shortened V by 1 base and J by 2 bases, and 14 bases separated the two germline ends.

The CDR3 DNA follows: TGTGCCAGCAGCCATATGCAGGGACAGAACTCCTACGAGCAGTACTTC. Protein product: CASSHMQGQNSYEQYF. V usage is TRBV7-2 and J usage is TRBJ2-7; 7 bases fit TRBD1. There are 16 residues in the CDR3. J lost 0 bases, V lost 5 bases, and 10 bases had no gene match. The germline V gene encodes CDR1 SGHTA and CDR2 FQGNSA.

This clonotype was recorded at least ten times. The V and J genes are TRBV3-1 and TRBJ2-3, with D unresolved. The germline gives CDR1 LGHDT, CDR2 YNNKEL (reference sequence). This CDR3 is 13 amino acids long. Trimming pared 1 base from V and 6 bases from J, leaving 8 bases between. CDR3 sequence (DNA): TGTGCCAGCAGCCAAGGTTGGCCCGATACGCAGTATTTT. Its protein product is CASSQGWPDTQYF.

This clonotype was detected ten times or more. This chain uses TRBV27 with TRBJ2-7, with 7 bases that match TRBD2. The CDR3 has 15 amino acids. Germline lookup yields CDR1 MNHEY and CDR2 SMNVEV (reference sequence). The V segment lost 7 bases and the J segment 0 bases; nucleotides outside the gene matches: 9. CDR3 sequence: CASNSPGGNSYEQYF. In nucleotides, the CDR3 is TGTGCCAGCAATTCCCCGGGAGGAAACTCCTACGAGCAGTACTTC.

V is TRBV24-1 and J is TRBJ1-5; TRBD1 agrees at 8 bases. With 11 bases clipped from V and 11 bases from J, the junction kept 25 bases outside the gene matches. Germline CDR1 KGHDR, CDR2 SFDVKD. The CDR3 runs to 17 residues. Here the CDR3 DNA reads TGTGCCATCCTACCGCGAAAACCGGGACAGGTCCTTGGGGCCCAGCATTTT. Protein sequence: CAILPRKPGQVLGAQHF.

Many counts were recorded for this clonotype. The V call is TRBV12-3 or TRBV12-4, the J call TRBJ1-2; D possibly corresponds to TRBD1 (5 bases). V gave up 2 bases and J gave up 4 bases, with 8 bases separating them. This CDR3 region has 13 residues. The CDR3 here is CASSLQTVYGYTF. The CDR3 bases are TGTGCCAGCAGTTTACAGACAGTCTATGGCTACACCTTC.

The chain carries TRBV20-1 and TRBJ2-1; D is possibly TRBD1 or TRBD2 (5 bases each). V was clipped by 1 base and J by 8 bases, with 21 bases between them. The CDR3 runs 16 residues. Per germline, CDR1 DFQATT and CDR2 SNEGSKA (reference sequence). The CDR3: CSARVEGPVRNDEQFF. CDR3 bases: TGCAGTGCTAGAGTTGAGGGACCAGTCCGAAACGATGAGCAGTTCTTC.

This clonotype was recorded many times. The gene calls are TRBV28 and TRBJ2-7, with 14 nucleotides matching TRBD2. Looked up from germline, CDR1 is MDHEN and CDR2 is SYDVKM. J was trimmed by 5 bases and V by 1 base; bases with no gene match: 4. The CDR3 is 16 residues long. CDR3 sequence (DNA): TGTGCCAGCAGTTTATTGGGACTAGCGGGAGTCAACGAGCAGTACTTC. This gives the protein CASSLLGLAGVNEQYF.

V usage is TRBV10-3 and J usage is TRBJ2-1; 9 nucleotides align to TRBD2. This CDR3 contains 18 residues. Trimming cost V 3 bases and J 9 bases; bases outside gene matches: 18. CDR1 ENHRY and CDR2 SYGVKD come from the germline V gene. Here the CDR3 reads CAISDPPRVAGDSGEQFF. The CDR3 DNA is TGTGCCATCAGTGACCCCCCGAGGGTAGCGGGAGACTCGGGTGAGCAGTTCTTC.

This chain uses TRBV19 with TRBJ1-5; D not resolved. This CDR3 contains 12 residues. V lost 5 bases, J lost 4 bases, and 6 bases lay in between. Germline CDR1 LNHDA, CDR2 SQIVND (reference sequence). CDR3 protein: CASSQPNQPQHF. In DNA, the CDR3 is TGTGCCAGTAGTCAACCGAATCAGCCCCAGCATTTT.

This clonotype was counted between two and nine times. One base away lies a much larger clone, so this may be a sequencing read error. This chain connects TRBV18 to TRBJ1-1; no reliable D call. CDR3 length: 14 residues. Germline V lookup: CDR1 KGHSH, CDR2 LQKENI. The chain's CDR3 is CAGSPPSKNTEAFF. Written as DNA, the CDR3 is TGTGCCGGCTCACCACCGTCCAAGAACACTGAAGCTTTCTTT.

This rearrangement joins TRBV20-1 to TRBJ2-7; 9 bases line up with TRBD1. J lost 0 bases, V lost 5 bases, and 8 bases had no gene match. The CDR3 spans 15 residues. From germline, CDR1 is DFQATT and CDR2 SNEGSKA (reference sequence). CDR3 residues: CSAPPGTGISYEQYF. CDR3 in DNA: TGCAGTGCTCCCCCCGGGACAGGGATCTCCTACGAGCAGTACTTC.

This clonotype was found many times. This chain links TRBV28 with TRBJ1-2; D not certain. CDR3 length equals 12 residues. V was cut by 3 bases and J by 7 bases, with 9 bases left in between. Germline V gives CDR1 MDHEN, CDR2 SYDVKM. CDR3 residues: CASSFIYSGYTF. The DNA of the CDR3 is TGTGCCAGCAGTTTTATCTATAGTGGCTACACCTTC.

This clonotype has a count of ten or more. The chain uses TRBV6-1 and TRBJ2-7; 9 bases are shared with TRBD2. Germline V gene data show CDR1 as MNHNS and CDR2 as SASEGT. V trimming: 5 bases; J trimming: 3 bases; junction bases outside the gene matches: 11. This CDR3 is 16 amino acids long. The CDR3 region has the DNA TGTGCCAGCAGTCGGAGACTAGCGGAGGACGTCTACGAGCAGTACTTC. This gives the protein CASSRRLAEDVYEQYF.

This clonotype was counted many times. The chain recombines TRBV5-1 with TRBJ2-3; the match to TRBD2 covers 14 bases. Germline V gene lookup returns CDR1 SGHRS and CDR2 YFSETQ. With V trimmed by 2 bases and J by 2 bases, 4 bases remained unmatched. The CDR3 spans 17 residues. CDR3 region: CASSLPGLAGATDTQYF. In DNA form, the CDR3 reads TGCGCCAGCAGCTTACCGGGACTAGCGGGAGCCACAGATACGCAGTATTTT. The full variable domain, rest sourced from reference TRBV5-1 and TRBJ2-3, is KAGVTQTPRYLIKTRGQQVTLSCSPISGHRSVSWYQQTPGQGLQFLFEYFSETQRNKGNFPGRFSGRQFSNSRSEMNVSTLELGDSALYLCASSLPGLAGATDTQYFGPGTRLTVL.

In its sample, this clonotype was seen many times. This rearrangement joins TRBV28 to TRBJ2-7, with TRBD1 identical over 9 bases. CDR3 size: 14 residues. Germline-derived CDR1 and CDR2 are MDHEN and SYDVKM. J gave up 7 bases and V 7 bases, and 11 bases lay outside the gene matches. This chain's CDR3 is CASINRDRVGEQYF. CDR3 bases: TGTGCCAGCATTAACCGGGACAGGGTAGGAGAGCAGTACTTC. The variable domain in full, completed from reference TRBV28 and TRBJ2-7, reads DVKVTQSSRYLVKRTGEKVFLECVQDMDHENMFWYRQDPGLGLRLIYFSYDVKMKEKGDIPEGYSVSREKKERFSLILESASTNQTSMYLCASINRDRVGEQYFGPGTRLTVT.

A few counts support this clonotype. This rearrangement joins TRBV28 to TRBJ2-3, with D unclear. Germline CDR1 MDHEN, CDR2 SYDVKM. This CDR3 is 12 amino acids long. The V and J ends lost 7 bases and 3 bases respectively, with 8 bases between them. CDR3 sequence: CASTQRTDTQYF. In nucleotides, the CDR3 is TGTGCCAGCACCCAGAGGACAGATACGCAGTATTTT.

In DNA, the CDR3 is TGTGCCAGCAGTTTAGAAGGGCGGGGTACTGAAGCTTTCTTT. Amino acids: CASSLEGRGTEAFF. The chain recombines TRBV28 with TRBJ1-1; D not certain. Germline V gene sequence: CDR1 MDHEN, CDR2 SYDVKM. This CDR3 has 14 residues. V lost 2 bases and J lost 5, with 12 bases in between.

J is TRBJ2-1 and V is TRBV28; TRBD1 might be the D (6 bases). The CDR3 extends over 14 amino acids. V lost 6 bases, J lost 8 bases, and 17 bases lay in between. In germline, CDR1 is MDHEN, CDR2 SYDVKM. CDR3 nucleotide sequence: TGTGCCAGCAGATTTACCGGGACAATCGATGAGCAGTTCTTC. Translated: CASRFTGTIDEQFF.

The chain joins TRBV7-6 to TRBJ1-4; tentative D call: TRBD1 (6 bases). The CDR3 is 16 residues long. In germline, CDR1 is SGHVS, CDR2 FNYEAQ. The ends were cut back, 5 bases at V and 5 bases at J, with 18 bases in the middle. In nucleotides, the CDR3 is TGTGCCAGCAGCCCTAGAGGCAGGGGTGTAAATGAAAAACTGTTTTTT. Its protein is CASSPRGRGVNEKLFF.

The rearrangement uses TRBV6-1 and TRBJ2-5; 8 positions match TRBD1. V lost 5 bases, J lost 1 base, and 3 bases stayed unmatched. Germline V CDR1 and CDR2: MNHNS, SASEGT. The CDR3 consists of 14 residues. CDR3 bases: TGTGCCAGCAGTTTACAGGGGGTCCAAGAGACCCAGTACTTC. As protein: CASSLQGVQETQYF.

This clonotype was seen more than once but under ten times. The CDR3 bases are TGTGCCATCAGGGGCAGTACGGGAAACACCATATATTTT. Amino acid sequence: CAIRGSTGNTIYF. This chain uses TRBV10-3 with TRBJ1-3; no clear D. V gave up 6 bases and J gave up 4 bases, with 10 bases separating them. CDR3 length equals 13 residues. Looked up from germline, CDR1 is ENHRY and CDR2 is SYGVKD.

This chain uses TRBV19 with TRBJ1-4; maybe TRBD1 (5 bases). This CDR3 is 16 amino acids long. CDR1 LNHDA and CDR2 SQIVND come from the germline V gene (reference sequence). V lost 1 base to trimming and J lost 2 bases, with 11 bases between them. DNA of the CDR3: TGTGCCAGTAGTATAGCCCCCAGGGACACTAATGAAAAACTGTTTTTT. This sequence encodes CASSIAPRDTNEKLFF. The full variable domain, in which reference TRBV19 and TRBJ1-4 provide the parts outside the CDR3, is DGGITQSPKYLFRKEGQNVTLSCEQNLNHDAMYWYRQDPGQGLRLIYYSQIVNDFQKGDIAEGYSVSREKKESFPLTVTSAQKNPTAFYLCASSIAPRDTNEKLFFGSGTQLSVL.